This section outlines one T cell receptor (beta chain) sequence together with its context. Its antigen is as yet unknown. Germline V lookup: CDR1 SNHLY, CDR2 FYNNEI. V was clipped by 6 bases and J by 10 bases; unmatched bases: 11. This CDR3 has 14 amino acids. These data originate in a study of blood T cells in healthy people across ages. General study results and limits: Across the age range, TCR beta diversity per million T cells fell in a roughly linear way.

Using a J-beta primer mix together with a sample-barcoded 5' primer, a second PCR was run for roughly 6 to 12 cycles. TCRdb re-analysed the 5' RACE reads in MiXCR, keeping a single row per CDR3 protein. The table includes 1 million to 1.2 million distinct CDR3 sequences, around two fifths detected once. All donors came from Russia, were Caucasian and healthy, and spanned ages roughly 6 to 95. The chain uses TRBV2 and TRBJ1-1, with 10 bases matching TRBD1. The sample was blood. The clonotype comes from a man aged 18 to 30 in good health. Written as DNA, the CDR3 is TGTGCCAGCAGCCCGGGACAGGGGACTTTCAGAGCTTTCTTT. It is translated as CASSPGQGTFRAFF.